This T cell receptor beta chain was found in a study of blood T cell repertoires in COVID-19. Study context: In each case, the material was cDNA or gDNA derived from T cells, B-cell-depleted T cells, or PBMCs.

The CDR3 is 13 amino acids. Trimming left V 8 bases short and J 3 bases short, with 10 bases between. Some clones are missing from TCRdb's copy, which holds only in-frame ones; the method was immunoSEQ multiplex PCR. The data contain about 19,000 clones, 85% to 90% of them singletons. This chain links TRBV12-3 or TRBV12-4 with TRBJ1-4; TRBD1 might be the D (5 bases). Sequenced material: peripheral blood. This clonotype was obtained from a human donor in a cohort sampled during active COVID-19. The CDR3 protein is CASGRAPNEKLFF. CDR3 bases: TGTGCCAGCGGCAGGGCGCCTAATGAAAAACTGTTTTTT.